A single T cell receptor (beta chain) is shown here with its context. Which antigen it targets is not known. No quality values exist for individual bases; no much larger clone is one base distant. Its CDR3 holds 15 amino acids, cysteine through phenylalanine. This entry keeps only the CDR3 DNA: 45 bases, framed from base 1. CDR1 and CDR2 are read off the germline V gene as SGHTA and FQGNSA. Germline trimming: 5 bases from V, 2 bases from J; junction bases outside gene matches: 4. The data were obtained in a study of blood T cell repertoires in COVID-19 (TCRdb year 2020). In the study overall: The collaborator samples originated in the United States, Italy and Spain and spanned the acute and convalescent phases of COVID-19. The prospective study material was composed of cDNA or gDNA derived from T cells, B-cell-depleted T cells, or PBMCs. Subjects who had been exposed to COVID-19, were actively infected with it, or had recovered from it provided the deeply sampled blood TCRbeta repertoires that made up the dataset. The repertoires were released in a freely available public database intended as a resource for research on the immune response to SARS-CoV-2. The samples were drawn from the first 160 participants of the ongoing ImmuneRACE study and from 1,254 subjects provided by 6 global collaborators. The sample metadata nearly always contained a de-identified subject ID, COVID-19 status, age in years and sex. Where HLA class I and class II types were available, the types were taken from metadata supplied by the sample provider, not from assay-based typing. Summary of the overall study and its limitations: Clinical and demographic metadata were provided uncurated, with the amount varying by source and participant.

The immunoSEQ Assay, a bias-controlled multiplex PCR, was used to amplify TCRbeta CDR3 regions from genomic DNA. The paper's data handling went like this. The number of nucleated cells in each sample was estimated from the amplification of reference gene primers within the assay. Sequence reads were collapsed and filtered to measure the absolute abundance of every unique TCRbeta CDR3 rearrangement. For each sample, productive Simpson clonality was calculated as the square root of Simpson's diversity index across productive rearrangements. Sourced from immuneACCESS, this table was stored by TCRdb with only in-frame sequences that have V and J called. A share of the clones is absent; for the studies checked, an unresolved V gene accounts for under half, and the remainder has no known explanation. The D gene and trimming were derived from the DNA, and the V and J assignments and clone size from that table. The sample has about 190,000 clones on record, approximately 80% of them singletons. The ten largest account for around 19% of the sample.

The collaborating institutions used their own protocols to collect whole blood in K2EDTA tubes. For TCRbeta analysis, collaborators shipped samples as frozen whole blood, isolated PBMCs, or DNA extracted from either of those sample types. The sequencing sample was made of peripheral blood. This chain joins TRBV7-2 to TRBJ2-1; 9 bases in the junction line up with TRBD2. The sequence derives from a human donor in a cohort sampled during active COVID-19. The base sequence is TGTGCCAGCAGCATTAGCGGGAGTACCTACAATGAGCAGTTCTTC. Its translation is CASSISGSTYNEQFF.